This T cell receptor beta chain was recovered during a study of blood T cell repertoires in COVID-19. Profiled with immunoSEQ multiplex PCR; TCRdb holds only in-frame clones, not every one. The sample carries around 260,000 clones, roughly 85% recorded once. Donors in Cohort 3 counted as recovered after two negative PCRs, clearance, or symptom resolution. Germline CDR1 ENHRY, CDR2 SYGVKD. The CDR3 covers 13 residues. Trimming took 8 bases from V and 6 from J, leaving 17 bases between them. The TCR sequence derives from a woman in her twenties or thirties who had recovered from COVID-19. The gene calls are TRBV10-3 and TRBJ2-7, with TRBD1 as a possible D gene (5 bases). The specimen was PBMCs or T cells enriched from blood (not recorded which). The CDR3 sequence is CAISNKGISEQYF. The CDR3, as DNA: TGTGCCATCTCTAATAAGGGGATCTCCGAGCAGTACTTC.